Following are 14 T cell receptor beta chains from one sample sequenced in a study of T cells in Graves' hyperthyroidism and ophthalmopathy. Amplified TCR beta CDR3 regions came from RNA transcripts. The HTBI set primed first-round TCR CDR3 RT-PCR. One entry per CDR3 protein, called by TCRdb with MiXCR from the multiplex PCR reads. The repertoire holds hundreds of thousands of distinct CDR3 sequences, with roughly 40% as singletons. Material for sequencing was blood. These receptors all come from a man younger than 35 with Graves' hyperthyroidism.

V gene TRBV7-9 combines with J gene TRBJ2-2; D might be TRBD1 (6 bases). The CDR3 spans 15 residues. The V gene lost 1 base and the J gene lost 5 bases, with 11 bases spanning the gap. Germline-derived CDR1 and CDR2 are SEHNR and FQNEAQ (reference sequence). CDR3 protein: CASSLGYRETGELFF. In nucleotides, the CDR3 is TGTGCCAGCAGCTTAGGTTACAGGGAGACCGGGGAGCTGTTTTTT.

This clonotype appeared a few times. The rearrangement links TRBV4-1 to TRBJ2-7; no firm D call. Per the germline V gene, CDR1 is MGHRA and CDR2 is YSYEKL. Trimming took 3 bases from V and 2 from J, leaving 8 bases between them. The CDR3 has 13 amino acids. For the CDR3, the DNA is TGCGCCAGCAGCCACCTTTCCCCCTACGAGCAGTACTTC. Translating gives CASSHLSPYEQYF.

There are a few counts of this clonotype. The chain combines TRBV20-1 with TRBJ2-7; weak D call: TRBD2 (8 bases). Trimming removed 5 bases at V and 2 bases at J, with 19 bases between. Germline-derived CDR1 and CDR2 are DFQATT and SNEGSKA (reference sequence). CDR3 length equals 15 residues. CDR3 region: CSAEPGGGDPYEQYF. CDR3 nucleotides: TGCAGTGCTGAGCCGGGAGGGGGCGACCCCTACGAGCAGTACTTC.

The V and J genes are TRBV6-6 and TRBJ1-4; D gene uncertain. V lost 2 bases to trimming and J lost 7 bases, with 17 bases between them. In germline, CDR1 is MNHNY, CDR2 SVGAGI (reference sequence). The CDR3 consists of 16 residues. Here the CDR3 reads CASSYPDPGIFEKLFF. In DNA, the CDR3 is TGTGCCAGCAGTTACCCGGATCCGGGCATCTTTGAAAAACTGTTTTTT.

This chain uses TRBV7-2 with TRBJ2-7; a weak D match, TRBD1 (5 bases). The CDR3 loop spans 13 amino acids. V was shortened by 3 bases and J by 6 bases, with 12 bases between the two germline ends. Germline values: CDR1 SGHTA, CDR2 FQGNSA. CDR3 in amino acids: CASSFQGISEQYF. CDR3 nucleotide sequence: TGTGCCAGCAGCTTTCAGGGAATAAGCGAGCAGTACTTC.

The J gene is TRBJ2-3, the V gene TRBV15, with a tentative D call TRBD2 (5 bases). V shed 10 bases and J shed 2 bases, with 13 bases lying between them. This CDR3 has 13 amino acids. CDR1 is LNHNV and CDR2 is YYDKDF in the germline V gene (reference sequence). As DNA, the CDR3 is TGTGCCAGCGGGTCCGTCCCCACAGATACGCAGTATTTT. Its translation: CASGSVPTDTQYF.

This clonotype was observed many times. The chain uses TRBV29-1 and TRBJ1-2; no definite D call. The V and J ends lost 4 bases and 9 bases respectively, with 3 bases between them. Germline lookup yields CDR1 SQVTM and CDR2 ANQGSEA. The CDR3 runs to 8 residues. Written as DNA, the CDR3 is TGCAGCGTTGGAAGCTACACCTTC. Translated, it gives CSVGSYTF.

The chain recombines TRBV7-3 with TRBJ1-1; 8 nucleotides agree with TRBD1. The J segment lost 1 base and the V segment lost 6 bases, leaving 7 bases of the junction unmatched. The germline CDR1 and CDR2 sequences are SGHTA and FQGTGA. CDR3 length equals 15 residues. CDR3 amino acids: CASSKKGQGNTEAFF. In nucleotides, the CDR3 is TGTGCCAGCAGTAAAAAAGGACAGGGGAACACTGAAGCTTTCTTT. Combining the CDR3 with reference TRBV7-3 and TRBJ1-1 gives the whole variable domain GAGVSQTPSNKVTEKGKYVELRCDPISGHTALYWYRQSLGQGPEFLIYFQGTGAADDSGLPNDRFFAVRPEGSVSTLKIQRTERGDSAVYLCASSKKGQGNTEAFFGQGTRLTVV.

This clonotype was picked up one time. This chain links TRBV6-5 with TRBJ2-7, with D maybe TRBD1 (6 bases). The CDR3 totals 14 residues. CDR1 is MNHEY, CDR2 SVGAGI, per germline. Deletions cut 7 bases from V and 4 bases from J, with 17 bases between. In DNA, the CDR3 is TGTGCCAGCATCCCTGTGGCAGGGGCTTACGAGCAGTACTTC. It encodes CASIPVAGAYEQYF.

There are many counts of this clonotype. This chain joins TRBV20-1 and TRBJ2-5; TRBD2 is a possible D gene (5 bases). The CDR3 runs to 11 residues. Trimming took 7 bases from V and 2 from J, leaving 8 bases between them. Germline CDR1 reads DFQATT; CDR2 reads SNEGSKA (reference sequence). The CDR3 bases are TGCAGTGAGGAGGTACAAGAGACCCAGTACTTC. It is translated as CSEEVQETQYF.

The sample holds many counts of this clonotype. This chain links TRBV7-9 with TRBJ2-7; D perhaps matches TRBD1 (6 bases). Trimming cost V 4 bases and J 3 bases, with 13 bases left between them. The germline V gene has CDR1 SEHNR and CDR2 FQNEAQ (reference sequence). The CDR3 length is 14 residues. This CDR3 reads CASSSGQLNYEQYF. CDR3 DNA: TGTGCCAGCAGCTCGGGACAACTTAACTACGAGCAGTACTTC.

The chain has TRBV9 and TRBJ2-2; D gene ambiguous. This CDR3 has 14 amino acids. Deletions cut 3 bases from V and 1 base from J, with 7 bases between. Germline CDR1 reads SGDLS; CDR2 reads YYNGEE. The CDR3 region is CASSGTRNTGELFF. The CDR3 region has the DNA TGTGCCAGCAGCGGAACTCGGAACACCGGGGAGCTGTTTTTT.

The rearrangement links TRBV12-5 to TRBJ2-2; D is unclear. V dropped 5 bases and J dropped 0 bases, with 10 bases sitting between them. The CDR3 is 15 amino acids. Germline loops: CDR1 LGHNT, CDR2 FRNRAP. Written as DNA, the CDR3 is TGTGCTAGTGGTCCTCCAGGTTCGAACACCGGGGAGCTGTTTTTT. Its protein is CASGPPGSNTGELFF.

The chain combines TRBV6-5 with TRBJ1-5; D may be TRBD1 (5 bases). V shed 6 bases and J shed 2 bases, with 17 bases lying between them. Looked up from germline, CDR1 is MNHEY and CDR2 is SVGAGI. The CDR3 has 16 residues. The CDR3 reads CASSSGTGPGNQPQHF. The CDR3 region has the DNA TGTGCCAGCAGCTCCGGGACCGGGCCGGGCAATCAGCCCCAGCATTTT.